This TCR beta chain is drawn from a study of T cell changes during pregnancy in multiple sclerosis. Germline CDR1 and CDR2: LNHDA and SQIVND (reference sequence). The CDR3 consists of 15 residues. J lost 0 bases, V lost 5 bases, and 6 bases had no gene match. Profiling relied on immunoSEQ multiplex PCR, and the TCRdb table lists in-frame clones only, not all of them. The repertoire holds 50,000 to 75,000 clones, with under 95% as singletons. Sample: peripheral blood, taken in the first trimester of pregnancy. This TCR was sampled from a female donor in good health, enrolled as a control in a pregnancy study. The V gene is TRBV19, the J gene TRBJ1-2; 7 bases align to TRBD1. CDR3 sequence (DNA): TGTGCCAGTAGTGGGCCCGACAGGGCTAACTATGGCTACACCTTC. This gives the protein CASSGPDRANYGYTF.